The rows below give T cell receptor beta chains drawn from one sample of a study of PD-1 blockade in classical Hodgkin lymphoma. Sequenced by immunoSEQ multiplex PCR; TCRdb stores in-frame clones only, minus some. Among over 70,000 clones listed, about nine tenths were seen once. This specimen consisted of peripheral blood mononuclear cells (PBMCs), obtained before the fourth cycle of nivolumab. The source is a human donor with classical Hodgkin lymphoma. Each CDR3 is given with its conserved first and last residue. Fields, in order: J gene, V gene, D gene, clone size, CDR3 DNA, CDR3 protein. A D gene is named only where the DNA matches it firmly. Expanded clones are given a class, and other clones once, few, many or no size at all.

j_gene: TRBJ1-6; v_gene: TRBV2; d_gene: .; abundance: .; CDR3nt: TGTGCCAGTCAGTTAGTAGAGAATTCACCCCTCCACTTT; CDR3aa: CASQLVENSPLHF
j_gene: TRBJ2-7; v_gene: TRBV7-2; d_gene: .; abundance: .; CDR3nt: TGTGCCAGCAGCTTAGTGACGGGCTACGAGCAGTACTTC; CDR3aa: CASSLVTGYEQYF
j_gene: TRBJ2-3; v_gene: TRBV7-9; d_gene: TRBD1; abundance: .; CDR3nt: TGTGCCAGCAGACTCCCGACAGGGGCAGGCACAGATACGCAGTATTTT; CDR3aa: CASRLPTGAGTDTQYF
j_gene: TRBJ2-7; v_gene: TRBV5-5; d_gene: TRBD1; abundance: .; CDR3nt: TGTGCCAGCAGCTTTCAAAGGGACAGGGGAGACGAGCAGTACTTC; CDR3aa: CASSFQRDRGDEQYF
j_gene: TRBJ2-3; v_gene: TRBV5-4; d_gene: .; abundance: .; CDR3nt: TGTGCCAGCAGCTTGGCCCATATGGGACTCCAGGCGGATACGCAGTATTTT; CDR3aa: CASSLAHMGLQADTQYF
j_gene: TRBJ2-4; v_gene: TRBV28; d_gene: .; abundance: .; CDR3nt: TGTGCCAGCAGTTTTATAGCCAAAAACATTCAGTACTTC; CDR3aa: CASSFIAKNIQYF
j_gene: TRBJ2-1; v_gene: TRBV7-2; d_gene: TRBD1; abundance: .; CDR3nt: TGTGCCAGCAGCTTGGCCGGGACAGGGGGCTTCAATGAGCAGTTCTTC; CDR3aa: CASSLAGTGGFNEQFF
j_gene: TRBJ2-3; v_gene: TRBV4-2; d_gene: TRBD1; abundance: .; CDR3nt: TGTGCCAGCAGCCAAACAGGGACAGGGAGCACAGATACGCAGTATTTT; CDR3aa: CASSQTGTGSTDTQYF
j_gene: TRBJ2-2; v_gene: TRBV7-6; d_gene: .; abundance: .; CDR3nt: TGTGCCAGCAGCTTAAGGGGGAGGTCAACGGACACCGGGGAGCTGTTTTTT; CDR3aa: CASSLRGRSTDTGELFF
j_gene: TRBJ2-7; v_gene: TRBV5-5; d_gene: TRBD1; abundance: .; CDR3nt: TGTGCCAGCAGACGGACCGGGACAGCTTCCTACGAGCAGTACTTC; CDR3aa: CASRRTGTASYEQYF
j_gene: TRBJ1-6; v_gene: TRBV7-6; d_gene: .; abundance: .; CDR3nt: TGTGCCAGCAGCTTCCTCCCCTACGTGGGACCCCTCCACTTT; CDR3aa: CASSFLPYVGPLHF
j_gene: TRBJ1-5; v_gene: TRBV7-2; d_gene: .; abundance: .; CDR3nt: TGTGCCAGCAGCCCGCGAGGCGGGGGCATCAATCAGCCCCAGCATTTT; CDR3aa: CASSPRGGGINQPQHF
j_gene: TRBJ1-5; v_gene: TRBV14; d_gene: .; abundance: .; CDR3nt: TGTGCCAGCAGTGCATCCGGCCTTGGGCCCCAGCATTTT; CDR3aa: CASSASGLGPQHF
j_gene: TRBJ1-6; v_gene: TRBV6-5; d_gene: .; abundance: .; CDR3nt: TGTGCCAGCAGCCGGGGGGCCTCTAAGACACCCCTCCACTTT; CDR3aa: CASSRGASKTPLHF
j_gene: TRBJ1-2; v_gene: TRBV6-5; d_gene: .; abundance: .; CDR3nt: TGTGCCAGCAGTTACGACCTTTCGGAGGGCTACACCTTC; CDR3aa: CASSYDLSEGYTF
j_gene: TRBJ1-2; v_gene: TRBV7-9; d_gene: .; abundance: .; CDR3nt: TGTGCCAGCAGCCGGGACGGAGGACTCTATGGCTACACCTTC; CDR3aa: CASSRDGGLYGYTF
j_gene: TRBJ2-5; v_gene: TRBV7-9; d_gene: .; abundance: once; CDR3nt: TGTGCCAGCAGCACTCGGGGCAATTGGGAGACCCAGTACTTC; CDR3aa: CASSTRGNWETQYF
j_gene: TRBJ1-5; v_gene: TRBV7-8; d_gene: .; abundance: .; CDR3nt: TGTGCCAGCAGGGCAGGACTGTGGAGCAATCAGCCCCAGCATTTT; CDR3aa: CASRAGLWSNQPQHF
j_gene: TRBJ1-6; v_gene: TRBV6-6; d_gene: .; abundance: .; CDR3nt: TGTGCCAGCAGTTACTCGTGGGGACAAAGATCACCCCTCCACTTT; CDR3aa: CASSYSWGQRSPLHF
j_gene: TRBJ2-1; v_gene: TRBV25-1; d_gene: .; abundance: .; CDR3nt: TGTGCCAGCAGTTTCCAAGCCTACAATGAGCAGTTCTTC; CDR3aa: CASSFQAYNEQFF
j_gene: TRBJ1-1; v_gene: TRBV19; d_gene: .; abundance: few; CDR3nt: TGTGCCAGTAGTATCCGCGGGGGGAGGACTGAAGCTTTCTTT; CDR3aa: CASSIRGGRTEAFF
j_gene: TRBJ2-5; v_gene: TRBV7-2; d_gene: TRBD2; abundance: once; CDR3nt: TGTGCCAGCAGCTTAGACCTTTGGGGGGGGGAGAACCAAGAGACCCAGTACTTC; CDR3aa: CASSLDLWGGENQETQYF
j_gene: TRBJ1-4; v_gene: TRBV27; d_gene: TRBD1; abundance: .; CDR3nt: TGTGCCAGCAGTTTTTCCCACAGGGGACGTGGAGAAAAACTGTTTTTT; CDR3aa: CASSFSHRGRGEKLFF
j_gene: TRBJ2-5; v_gene: TRBV7-6; d_gene: .; abundance: .; CDR3nt: TGTGCCAGCAGCTACCGACAAACCCGCGGGCTCGGGGAGACCCAGTACTTC; CDR3aa: CASSYRQTRGLGETQYF
j_gene: TRBJ1-5; v_gene: TRBV23-1; d_gene: .; abundance: once; CDR3nt: TGCGCCAGCAGAAACCGGGACACCAGGCTATATAGCAATCAGCCCCAGCATTTT; CDR3aa: CASRNRDTRLYSNQPQHF
j_gene: TRBJ1-4; v_gene: TRBV7-2; d_gene: .; abundance: .; CDR3nt: TGTGCCAGCAGCTTAGGTCACGGTAATGGTGAAAAACTGTTTTTT; CDR3aa: CASSLGHGNGEKLFF
j_gene: TRBJ1-6; v_gene: TRBV10-1; d_gene: .; abundance: .; CDR3nt: TGCGCCAGCAGGCGGGACTCCCTGCCAGATAATTCACCCCTCCACTTT; CDR3aa: CASRRDSLPDNSPLHF
j_gene: TRBJ2-7; v_gene: TRBV19; d_gene: .; abundance: once; CDR3nt: TGTGCCAGTAGTATCGTGGACGGAGCCTACGAGCAGTACTTC; CDR3aa: CASSIVDGAYEQYF
j_gene: TRBJ2-5; v_gene: TRBV6-5; d_gene: .; abundance: .; CDR3nt: TGTGCCAGCAGTTCAGGAGAGACCCAGTACTTC; CDR3aa: CASSSGETQYF
j_gene: TRBJ1-5; v_gene: TRBV5-5; d_gene: .; abundance: .; CDR3nt: TGTGCCAGCAGCGCCGCAGCTGATCAGCCCCAGCATTTT; CDR3aa: CASSAAADQPQHF
j_gene: TRBJ2-7; v_gene: TRBV2; d_gene: .; abundance: once; CDR3nt: TGTGCCATCTGGACAGAGACCTACGAGCAGTACTTC; CDR3aa: CAIWTETYEQYF
j_gene: TRBJ1-2; v_gene: TRBV7-2; d_gene: .; abundance: .; CDR3nt: TGTGCCAGCAGCTTAGAAGTGTCCTATGGCTACACCTTC; CDR3aa: CASSLEVSYGYTF
j_gene: TRBJ1-4; v_gene: TRBV2; d_gene: TRBD1; abundance: .; CDR3nt: TGTGCCAGCAGTGGGGACAGGGCTGAAAAACTGTTTTTT; CDR3aa: CASSGDRAEKLFF
j_gene: TRBJ1-6; v_gene: TRBV2; d_gene: TRBD1; abundance: few; CDR3nt: TGTGCCAGCGGCGGGACAGCCTATAATTCACCCCTCCACTTT; CDR3aa: CASGGTAYNSPLHF
j_gene: TRBJ1-1; v_gene: TRBV10-1; d_gene: .; abundance: .; CDR3nt: TGCGCCAGCAGTGAGTCGGCAGGGTCGAACACTGAAGCTTTCTTT; CDR3aa: CASSESAGSNTEAFF
j_gene: TRBJ2-3; v_gene: TRBV18; d_gene: .; abundance: .; CDR3nt: TGTGCCAGCTCGCGGACAGGCACAGATACGCAGTATTTT; CDR3aa: CASSRTGTDTQYF
j_gene: TRBJ2-7; v_gene: TRBV30; d_gene: .; abundance: .; CDR3nt: TGTGCCTGGAGTGGAGGGGGAAGCGGCGAGCAGTACTTC; CDR3aa: CAWSGGGSGEQYF
j_gene: TRBJ1-6; v_gene: TRBV6-1; d_gene: TRBD1; abundance: .; CDR3nt: TGTGCCAGCAGTGAAGGACAGGGGTTGGGTTCACCCCTCCACTTT; CDR3aa: CASSEGQGLGSPLHF
j_gene: TRBJ1-5; v_gene: TRBV29-1; d_gene: TRBD1; abundance: .; CDR3nt: TGCAGCGCCGCTGACAGGGGGCCCAATCAGCCCCAGCATTTT; CDR3aa: CSAADRGPNQPQHF
j_gene: TRBJ2-5; v_gene: TRBV14; d_gene: .; abundance: .; CDR3nt: TGTGCCAGCAGCCCTGGCTGGACCCAGTACTTC; CDR3aa: CASSPGWTQYF
j_gene: TRBJ1-4; v_gene: TRBV23-1; d_gene: .; abundance: .; CDR3nt: TGCGCCAGCAGTCAAGGCAGGACTTGGGAAAAACTGTTTTTT; CDR3aa: CASSQGRTWEKLFF
j_gene: TRBJ2-6; v_gene: TRBV4-2; d_gene: .; abundance: .; CDR3nt: TGTGCCAGCAGCCAACAAGGGCAGGGCTCTGGGGCCAACGTCCTGACTTTC; CDR3aa: CASSQQGQGSGANVLTF
j_gene: TRBJ1-5; v_gene: TRBV5-5; d_gene: .; abundance: .; CDR3nt: TGTGCCAGCAGCTTGGATCCGCTGGTACGGAGGCCCCAGCATTTT; CDR3aa: CASSLDPLVRRPQHF
j_gene: TRBJ2-1; v_gene: TRBV7-3; d_gene: TRBD1; abundance: few; CDR3nt: TGTGCCAGCAGCCGGGGACAGGGAGGAGTCAATGAGCAGTTCTTC; CDR3aa: CASSRGQGGVNEQFF
j_gene: TRBJ1-4; v_gene: TRBV16; d_gene: .; abundance: .; CDR3nt: TGTGCCAGCAGCCAATCCGGGGCCACTAATGAAAAACTGTTTTTT; CDR3aa: CASSQSGATNEKLFF
j_gene: TRBJ1-1; v_gene: TRBV7-6; d_gene: TRBD1; abundance: .; CDR3nt: TGTGCCAGCAGCCCGGGGACAGCGAACACTGAAGCTTTCTTT; CDR3aa: CASSPGTANTEAFF
j_gene: TRBJ2-3; v_gene: TRBV7-6; d_gene: .; abundance: .; CDR3nt: TGTGCCAGCAGCCCCCCCGGGGGTGATACGCAGTATTTT; CDR3aa: CASSPPGGDTQYF